Listed below are T cell receptor beta chains from one sample, sequenced in a study of blood T cell repertoires in COVID-19. Produced via immunoSEQ multiplex PCR; TCRdb's table is partial and in-frame only. Found here are more than 150,000 clones, approximately 84% of them singletons; the top ten hold more than 5.5%. What was sequenced was peripheral blood. These receptors were collected from a human donor in a cohort sampled during active COVID-19. The CDR3 runs from the conserved cysteine through the conserved F or W. Each record gives: V gene, clone size, J gene, D gene, CDR3 DNA, CDR3 protein. The D gene is left open where the match is weak. The size field is filled for only some rows; it gives once, few, many or a size class.

TRBV11-2,NA,TRBJ2-3,NA,TGTGCCAGCAGGGGGGGAGATACGCAGTATTTT,CASRGGDTQYF
TRBV6-5,NA,TRBJ1-6,TRBD1,TGTGCCAGCAGACCAACCGGGACAGGGGATTCACCCCTCCACTTT,CASRPTGTGDSPLHF
TRBV7-2,NA,TRBJ1-3,NA,TGTGCCAGCAGCGCAGGGCTCTCTGGAAACACCATATATTTT,CASSAGLSGNTIYF
TRBV9,NA,TRBJ1-1,TRBD1,TGTGCCAGCAGCCCAAGGGGACAGGAGAACACTGAAGCTTTCTTT,CASSPRGQENTEAFF
TRBV7-8,NA,TRBJ2-7,NA,TGTGCCAGCAGCTTAGTACCCCCGACAGCCTACGAGCAGTACTTC,CASSLVPPTAYEQYF
TRBV6-6,NA,TRBJ2-7,TRBD2,TGTGCCAGCAGTCCCTGGACTAGCGGGGCGGCCTACGAGCAGTACTTC,CASSPWTSGAAYEQYF
TRBV5-1,NA,TRBJ1-1,NA,TGCGCCAGCAGCTTGGTGCGGGGTAACACTGAAGCTTTCTTT,CASSLVRGNTEAFF
TRBV7-2,NA,TRBJ2-5,NA,TGTGCCAGCAGTCGGGACTCCCAAGAGACCCAGTACTTC,CASSRDSQETQYF
TRBV19,few,TRBJ1-6,TRBD1,TGTGCCAGTAGTCGGGACAGGGTGGATTCACCCCTCCACTTT,CASSRDRVDSPLHF
TRBV6-5,NA,TRBJ2-7,NA,TGTGCCTCCTTTCGCGCAAGGGGCTACGAGCAGTACTTC,CASFRARGYEQYF
TRBV21-1,NA,TRBJ2-7,NA,TGTGCCAGAATCCCCCCAGTAACCTACGAGCAGTACTTC,CARIPPVTYEQYF
TRBV11-2,NA,TRBJ2-5,TRBD1,TGTGCCAGCAGCTTAGTAAGGGACAGCCAAGAGACCCAGTACTTC,CASSLVRDSQETQYF
TRBV5-4,NA,TRBJ2-7,TRBD1,TGTGCCAGCAGCGGGGACAGCCGTTACGAGCAGTACTTC,CASSGDSRYEQYF
TRBV2,NA,TRBJ2-2,NA,TGTGCCAGCAGGCAACCCGGACAGCCCGGGGAGCTGTTTTTT,CASRQPGQPGELFF
TRBV3-1/TRBV3-2,NA,TRBJ1-1,TRBD1,TGTGCCAGCAGCCGGATGACAGGGTGGGGCACTGAAGCTTTCTTT,CASSRMTGWGTEAFF
TRBV5-6,NA,TRBJ2-1,TRBD2,TGTGCCAGCAGCTTTCTAGCGGGGACGTACAATGAGCAGTTCTTC,CASSFLAGTYNEQFF
TRBV6-6,NA,TRBJ2-7,NA,TGTGCCAGCAGTTACTCGTATTGGCAGGGTAACGAGCAGTACTTC,CASSYSYWQGNEQYF
TRBV5-5,NA,TRBJ1-6,TRBD1,TGTGCCAGCACCCACGACAGGGCGAATTCACCCCTCCACTTT,CASTHDRANSPLHF
TRBV14,NA,TRBJ2-5,TRBD1,TGTGCCAGCAGCTGGGACAGGGCGGATCAAGAGACCCAGTACTTC,CASSWDRADQETQYF
TRBV19,NA,TRBJ1-6,TRBD1,TGTGCCAGTATGACGGGACAGGGGGCAGCCTATAATTCACCCCTCCACTTT,CASMTGQGAAYNSPLHF
TRBV10-1,NA,TRBJ2-5,NA,TGCGCCAGCAGTGAGCGAGCCGGGGCCCAGTACTTC,CASSERAGAQYF
TRBV18,NA,TRBJ1-5,TRBD1,TGTGCCAGCTCACCTGACAGGGATTTGCAGCCCCAGCATTTT,CASSPDRDLQPQHF
TRBV9,once,TRBJ2-3,NA,TGTGCCAGCAGCGTGATGCGAGGGGGACTATACACAGATACGCAGTATTTT,CASSVMRGGLYTDTQYF
TRBV7-9,NA,TRBJ2-7,TRBD2,TGTGCCAGCAGCTATAGCGGGGGCCCCGTTTACGAGCAGTACTTC,CASSYSGGPVYEQYF
TRBV18,NA,TRBJ2-6,NA,TGTGCCAGCTCACCAACAGGGTCTGGGGCCAACGTCCTGACTTTC,CASSPTGSGANVLTF
TRBV5-6,NA,TRBJ1-5,NA,TGTGCCAGCAGCTCCGGGGGGTTTGATCAGCCCCAGCATTTT,CASSSGGFDQPQHF
TRBV7-2,few,TRBJ2-3,TRBD2,TGTGCCAGCAGCTTAGTTAGCGGGGGGGGAGATACGCAGTATTTT,CASSLVSGGGDTQYF
TRBV19,few,TRBJ1-6,NA,TGTGCCAGTAGTATTATCAGGGGTGCTCTCCACTTT,CASSIIRGALHF
TRBV6-5,NA,TRBJ1-5,NA,TGTGCCAGCAGTTACATGGCAGGATATCAGCCCCAGCATTTT,CASSYMAGYQPQHF
TRBV5-8,few,TRBJ1-1,NA,TGTGCCAGCAGCTTGGGGTTATCGGGGATCACTGAAGCTTTCTTT,CASSLGLSGITEAFF
TRBV5-1,NA,TRBJ1-2,TRBD1,TGCGCCAGCAGCCAGACAGGGAACTATGGCTACACCTTC,CASSQTGNYGYTF
TRBV9,once,TRBJ2-7,TRBD1,TGTGCCAGCAGCCTCAGGGGGACAGACTCCTACGAGCAGTACTTC,CASSLRGTDSYEQYF
TRBV28,NA,TRBJ1-2,NA,TGTGCCAGCAAACCCACAGCTAACTATGGCTACACCTTC,CASKPTANYGYTF
TRBV4-2,NA,TRBJ1-1,TRBD1,TGTGCCAGCAGCCAAGAAGGTCCGACAGGGTATGACACTGAAGCTTTCTTT,CASSQEGPTGYDTEAFF
TRBV7-6,NA,TRBJ2-2,TRBD1,TGTGCCAGCAGCCTAATACAGGGGGAGGCCGGGGAGCTGTTTTTT,CASSLIQGEAGELFF
TRBV19,NA,TRBJ2-2,NA,TGTGCCAGTACCCCAAATACAGGGAGCACCGGGGAGCTGTTTTTT,CASTPNTGSTGELFF
TRBV7-9,NA,TRBJ2-6,NA,TGTGCCAGCAGCCCACTCTCGTCCACGAACAGTGGGGCCAACGTCCTGACTTTC,CASSPLSSTNSGANVLTF
TRBV5-1,NA,TRBJ1-1,TRBD1,TGCGCCAGCAGCCCTCGACAGGGGTTGAACACTGAAGCTTTCTTT,CASSPRQGLNTEAFF
TRBV4-1,NA,TRBJ2-7,TRBD1,TGCGCCAGCAGCCTCAACAGGGGGCAGGGGCAGTACTTC,CASSLNRGQGQYF
TRBV18,NA,TRBJ2-1,TRBD1,TGTGCCAGCTCGCTGGACAGGTGGAATGAGCAGTTCTTC,CASSLDRWNEQFF
TRBV21-1,NA,TRBJ2-6,NA,TGTGCCAGCAAGGAAGGACTAGCTTCTGGGGCCAACGTCCTGACTTTC,CASKEGLASGANVLTF
TRBV7-8,NA,TRBJ2-2,TRBD1,TGTGCCAGCAGCCGAGAATTAAGGACAGGGGTGGCCGGGGAGCTGTTTTTT,CASSRELRTGVAGELFF